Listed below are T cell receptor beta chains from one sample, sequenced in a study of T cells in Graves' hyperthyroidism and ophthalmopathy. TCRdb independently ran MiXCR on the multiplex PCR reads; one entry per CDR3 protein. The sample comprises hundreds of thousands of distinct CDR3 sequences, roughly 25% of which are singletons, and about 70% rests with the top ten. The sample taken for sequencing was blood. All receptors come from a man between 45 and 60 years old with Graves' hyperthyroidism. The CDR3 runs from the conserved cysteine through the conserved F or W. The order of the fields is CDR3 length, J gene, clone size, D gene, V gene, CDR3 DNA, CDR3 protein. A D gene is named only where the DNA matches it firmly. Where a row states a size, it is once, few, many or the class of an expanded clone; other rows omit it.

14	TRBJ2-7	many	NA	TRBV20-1	TGCAGTGCTAGTAAACGGATTACTTCCTACGAGCAGTACTTC	CSASKRITSYEQYF
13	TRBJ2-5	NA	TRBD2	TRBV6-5	TGTGCCAGCAGTTACCCCGAAAAGCGGGAGGTAGACTTC	CASSYPEKREVDF
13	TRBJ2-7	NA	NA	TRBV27	TGTGCCAGCAGGGGGGGAGCTTTCTACGAGCAGTACTTC	CASRGGAFYEQYF
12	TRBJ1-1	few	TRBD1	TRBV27	TGTGCCACTTTCCCAGGGGGCACAGAAGCTTTCTTT	CATFPGGTEAFF
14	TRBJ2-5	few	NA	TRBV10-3	TGTGCCATCAGTGATCAAGACCTGCAAGAGACCCAGTACTTC	CAISDQDLQETQYF
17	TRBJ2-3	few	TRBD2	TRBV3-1	TGTGCCAGCAGCCAAGTCAGGGGACTAGCGGGATCAGATACGCAGTATTTT	CASSQVRGLAGSDTQYF
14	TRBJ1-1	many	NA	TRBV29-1	TGCAGCGTTGAAGGGTTGCGATTGAACACTGAAGCTTTCTTT	CSVEGLRLNTEAFF
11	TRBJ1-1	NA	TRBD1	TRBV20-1	TGCAGTGCTAGGGGGGACAGGGAGGCTTTCTTT	CSARGDREAFF
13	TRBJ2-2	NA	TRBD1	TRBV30	TGTGCCTGGAGTGTACAGGGGACCGGGGAGCTGTTTTTT	CAWSVQGTGELFF
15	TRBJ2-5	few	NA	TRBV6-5	TGTGCCAGCAGTTACGTCCGGAGTCAGCGGGAGACCCAGTACTTC	CASSYVRSQRETQYF
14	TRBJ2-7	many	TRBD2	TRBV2	TGTGCCAGCAGTGATAGGCTAGCGGTAAGCGAGCAGTACTTC	CASSDRLAVSEQYF
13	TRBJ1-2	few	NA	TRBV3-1	TGTGCCAGCAGCCAAGGCCCGGGCCTCCGCTACACCTTC	CASSQGPGLRYTF
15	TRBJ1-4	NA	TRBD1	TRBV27	TGTGCCAGCAGTCCCGACAGGGTAACTAATGAAAAACTGTTTTTT	CASSPDRVTNEKLFF
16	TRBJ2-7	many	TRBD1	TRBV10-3	TGTGCCATCAGTGGAGTAGTGGGACAGGGGTCCTACGAGCAGTACTTC	CAISGVVGQGSYEQYF
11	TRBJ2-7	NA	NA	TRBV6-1	TGTGCCAGCAGTGAGCCAGTCGAGCAGTACTTC	CASSEPVEQYF
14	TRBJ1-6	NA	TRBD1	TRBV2	TGTGCCAGCAGTCCGACAGGGGTGAATTCACCCCTCCACTTT	CASSPTGVNSPLHF
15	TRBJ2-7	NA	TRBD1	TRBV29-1	TGCAGCGTTGAAGAGCGGGACAGGAATACCTACGAGCAGTACTTC	CSVEERDRNTYEQYF
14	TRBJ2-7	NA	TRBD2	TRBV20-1	TGCAGTGCTAAAAACGACGGGGGGTCCTACGAGCAGTACTTC	CSAKNDGGSYEQYF
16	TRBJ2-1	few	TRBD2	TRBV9	TGTGCCAGCAGCGTAGCTACCCTAGCGGGGCAGCATGAGCAGTTCTTC	CASSVATLAGQHEQFF
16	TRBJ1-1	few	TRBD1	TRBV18	TGTGCCAGCTCACAAGGAACAGGGGCGGTAGGCACTGAAGCTTTCTTT	CASSQGTGAVGTEAFF
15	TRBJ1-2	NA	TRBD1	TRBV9	TGTGCCAGCAGCGTAGAGAGGGACAGCTCCTATGGCTACACCTTC	CASSVERDSSYGYTF
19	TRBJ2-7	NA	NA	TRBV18	TGTGCCAGCTCATCACTATCCCCTAGCGTTCAATCCTACTCCTACGAGCAGTACTTC	CASSSLSPSVQSYSYEQYF
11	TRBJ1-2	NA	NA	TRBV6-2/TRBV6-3	TGTGCCAGAGGTATTCGGGGTGGCTACACCTTC	CARGIRGGYTF
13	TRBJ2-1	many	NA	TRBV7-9	TGTGCCAGCAGCTTATCCAGGGTTAATGAGCAGTTCTTC	CASSLSRVNEQFF
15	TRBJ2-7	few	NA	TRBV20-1	TGCAGTGCTAGAGACGCCGGGACTTCCCCCCACGAGCAGTACTTC	CSARDAGTSPHEQYF
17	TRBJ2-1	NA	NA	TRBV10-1	TGCGCCAGCGGGGAAACGGGAGCTTTTGGGTCCTACAATGAGCAGTTCTTC	CASGETGAFGSYNEQFF
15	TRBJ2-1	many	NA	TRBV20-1	TGCAGTGCCAGAGGTGGGGAGAGCTCCTACAATGAGCAGTTCTTC	CSARGGESSYNEQFF
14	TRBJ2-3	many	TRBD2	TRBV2	TGTGCCAGCAGTGATAGCGGGTACACAGATACGCAGTATTTT	CASSDSGYTDTQYF
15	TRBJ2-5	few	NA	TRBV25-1	TGTGCCAGCAGTGAACCGGGACATTACCGAGAGACCCAGTACTTC	CASSEPGHYRETQYF
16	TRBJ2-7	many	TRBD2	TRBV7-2	TGTGCCAGCAGCTTAGCGATTAGCGGGACTTACAACGAGCAGTACTTC	CASSLAISGTYNEQYF
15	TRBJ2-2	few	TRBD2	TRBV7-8	TGTGCCAGCAGCCCGGGACTAGCGGGAGCTTGGGAGCTGTTTTTT	CASSPGLAGAWELFF
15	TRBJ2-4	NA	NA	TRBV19	TGTGCCAGTAGTATATGGTCCACCTCGGGAAACATTCAGTACTTC	CASSIWSTSGNIQYF
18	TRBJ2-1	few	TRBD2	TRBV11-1	TGTGCCAGCAGCTCTCCGACCACGACTAGCGGAGTGAACAATGAGCAGTTCTTC	CASSSPTTTSGVNNEQFF
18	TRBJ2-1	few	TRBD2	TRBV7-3	TGCGCCAGCAGCCAAGAGTCACCACTAGCGCTTTCCTACAATGAGCAGTTCTTC	CASSQESPLALSYNEQFF
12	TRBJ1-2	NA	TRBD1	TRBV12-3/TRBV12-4	TGTGCCAGCACCAGGACAGGGGAAGGCTACACCTTC	CASTRTGEGYTF
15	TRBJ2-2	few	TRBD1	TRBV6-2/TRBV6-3	TGTGCCAGCAGGCCCGGGACAGGTAACACCGGGGAGCTGTTTTTT	CASRPGTGNTGELFF
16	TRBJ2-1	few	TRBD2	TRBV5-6	TGTGCCAGCAGCTTCGCCCCACTAGCGGGCGACAATGAGCAGTTCTTC	CASSFAPLAGDNEQFF
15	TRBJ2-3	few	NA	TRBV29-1	TGCAGCGTCGCCACTAGCAGAGTGAGCACAGATACGCAGTATTTT	CSVATSRVSTDTQYF
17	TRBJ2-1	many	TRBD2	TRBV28	TGTGCCAGCAGTCCCCTCCACTTAGCGGGAGGGAAAGATGAGCAGTTCTTC	CASSPLHLAGGKDEQFF
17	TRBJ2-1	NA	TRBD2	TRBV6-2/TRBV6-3	TGTGCCAGCAGTCCTTCCGTTAGCGGGAGTTCTCGGAGTGAGCAGTTCTTC	CASSPSVSGSSRSEQFF
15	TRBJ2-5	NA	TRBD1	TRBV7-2	TGTGCCAGCAGCCTGGGACAGACGTTTCAAGAGACCCAGTACTTC	CASSLGQTFQETQYF